Below are 10 T cell receptor beta chains sequenced from a single sample in a study of shared clonotypes between healthy human individuals. The protocol was immunoSEQ multiplex PCR, while the TCRdb copy is restricted to in-frame clones and leaves out a portion. This sample yields around 510,000 clones, of which around 95% are seen a single time; around 0.066% belongs to the top ten. Sequencing was performed on naive CD4+ T cells sorted from blood. Subset of the sample: CD45RA+ positively selected. The origin of the receptors is a woman aged 30 to 39 in good health.

The rearrangement joins TRBV7-2 to TRBJ2-5; 9 bases are shared with TRBD2. Germline V gene sequence: CDR1 SGHTA, CDR2 FQGNSA. Trimming took 0 bases from V and 4 from J; bases not matched to a gene: 12. The CDR3 sequence is 18 residues long. This chain's CDR3 is CASSLAVLAGRLPETQYF. CDR3 bases: TGTGCCAGCAGCTTAGCGGTTCTAGCGGGGCGCCTTCCAGAGACCCAGTACTTC.

The V call is TRBV19, the J call TRBJ1-3; D is unresolved. This CDR3 comprises 14 residues. The V and J ends lost 3 bases and 0 bases respectively, with 6 bases between them. Germline V gene sequence: CDR1 LNHDA, CDR2 SQIVND (reference sequence). The CDR3 sequence: CASSMPGSGNTIYF. CDR3 sequence (DNA): TGTGCCAGTAGTATGCCGGGCTCTGGAAACACCATATATTTT.

The chain is built from TRBV5-5 and TRBJ1-3, with a tentative D call TRBD1 (6 bases). The germline gives CDR1 SGHKS, CDR2 YYEKEE (reference sequence). V was trimmed by 4 bases and J by 4 bases, leaving 12 bases between them. This CDR3 is 14 amino acids long. CDR3 region: CASSPRGPGNTIYF. CDR3 DNA: TGTGCCAGCAGCCCTCGGGGGCCAGGAAACACCATATATTTT. The whole variable domain, remainder taken from reference TRBV5-5 and TRBJ1-3, is DAGVTQSPTHLIKTRGQQVTLRCSPISGHKSVSWYQQVLGQGPQFIFQYYEKEERGRGNFPDRFSARQFPNYSSELNVNALLLGDSALYLCASSPRGPGNTIYFGEGSWLTVV.

This clone appeared a few times. The CDR3 protein is CASSLADFTGELFF. The CDR3 DNA reads TGTGCCAGCAGCTTAGCGGATTTCACCGGGGAGCTGTTTTTT. V usage is TRBV7-2 and J usage is TRBJ2-2; no definite D call. Germline-derived CDR1 and CDR2 are SGHTA and FQGNSA. This CDR3 has 14 amino acids. V was pared by 0 bases and J by 4 bases, with 6 bases between.

This rearrangement joins TRBV7-8 to TRBJ2-3; no clear D. Germline CDR1 is SGHVS and CDR2 is FQNEAQ. V lost 4 bases to trimming and J lost 3 bases, with 17 bases between them. This CDR3 has 16 residues. CDR3 loop: CASSSLRTLTTDTQYF. The CDR3 nucleotides are TGTGCCAGCAGCTCCCTACGCACCCTGACAACAGATACGCAGTATTTT.

This chain links TRBV4-1 with TRBJ1-1; 7 nucleotides agree with TRBD1. The germline CDR1 and CDR2 sequences are MGHRA and YSYEKL. The CDR3 has 14 amino acids. The V segment lost 2 bases and the J segment 7 bases; nucleotides outside the gene matches: 7. CDR3 amino acids: CASSQPTTGNEAFF. CDR3 in DNA: TGCGCCAGCAGCCAACCGACGACAGGGAATGAAGCTTTCTTT.

The chain is built from TRBV2 and TRBJ2-1, with a possible D match to TRBD2 (5 bases). Trimming shortened V by 7 bases and J by 5 bases, and 15 bases separated the two germline ends. Germline CDR1 and CDR2: SNHLY and FYNNEI. The CDR3 loop spans 14 amino acids. The CDR3 nucleotides are TGTGCCAGCACGACTAACAAGTTGGACAATGAGCAGTTCTTC. This encodes CASTTNKLDNEQFF.

The J gene is TRBJ2-5, the V gene TRBV5-1; tentatively, D is TRBD2 (6 bases). The CDR3 totals 15 residues. Germline V CDR1 and CDR2: SGHRS, YFSETQ. The V and J ends lost 0 bases and 4 bases respectively, with 13 bases between them. The CDR3 bases are TGCGCCAGCAGCTTGGCGGGGAGGCGGGGAGAGACCCAGTACTTC. The encoded protein is CASSLAGRRGETQYF.

The chain joins TRBV5-1 to TRBJ2-3, with D perhaps matching TRBD2 (6 bases). V was trimmed by 1 base and J by 3 bases, leaving 15 bases between them. From germline, CDR1 is SGHRS and CDR2 YFSETQ. This CDR3 is 16 amino acids long. CDR3 protein: CASSLIGSIETDTQYF. The CDR3 coding sequence is TGCGCCAGCAGCTTGATCGGGAGTATAGAGACAGATACGCAGTATTTT.

The V gene is TRBV2, the J gene TRBJ1-4, with D possibly TRBD1 on 5 matching bases. The CDR3 extends over 15 amino acids. Trimming shortened V by 7 bases and J by 0 bases, and 12 bases separated the two germline ends. From germline, CDR1 is SNHLY and CDR2 FYNNEI. CDR3 sequence reads: CASNGGETTNEKLFF. The CDR3 DNA reads TGTGCCAGCAACGGAGGGGAGACAACTAATGAAAAACTGTTTTTT.